Each of the 13 T cell receptor beta chains below was sequenced from the same sample in a study of blood T cell repertoires in COVID-19 (dated by TCRdb to the early 2020s). The receptor library was made with the immunoSEQ multiplex PCR assay. TCRdb limited this immuneACCESS table to in-frame rearrangements with V and J called. A share of clones is missing; checked studies link under half to unresolved V genes, and the rest is unexplained. Within this sample are 100,000 to 150,000 clones, with around 91% of them counted one time only. The ten largest clones add up to 28% of the sample. The specimen was peripheral blood. Every receptor here comes from a man aged 70 or older with active or convalescent COVID-19.

The V and J genes are TRBV5-6 and TRBJ2-7; TRBD2 is a possible D gene (6 bases). The V and J ends lost 2 bases and 7 bases respectively, with 10 bases between them. Germline V gives CDR1 SGHDT, CDR2 YYEEEE. CDR3 size: 12 residues. The CDR3, as DNA: TGTGCCAGCAGCTTTGGAGGGTTGGAGCAGTACTTC. Its translation: CASSFGGLEQYF.

The rearrangement joins TRBV7-9 to TRBJ2-3, with TRBD2 as a possible D gene (6 bases). The V end was cut by 5 bases, the J end by 1 base, with 13 bases between. CDR1 is SEHNR and CDR2 is FQNEAQ in the germline V gene (reference sequence). The CDR3 consists of 15 residues. The CDR3 spells CASSRDSQGTDTQYF. The CDR3, as DNA: TGTGCCAGCAGCCGGGACTCACAAGGCACAGATACGCAGTATTTT.

The DNA of the CDR3 is TGTGCCAGTAGTATAGATCCACGGAGGAATTCACCCCTCCACTTT. This codes for CASSIDPRRNSPLHF. The chain uses TRBV19 and TRBJ1-6; D uncertain. CDR3 length equals 15 residues. V lost 0 bases, J lost 7 bases, and 10 bases lay in between. CDR1 is LNHDA and CDR2 is SQIVND in the germline V gene (reference sequence).

The genes are TRBV7-6 and TRBJ1-1; D may be TRBD1 (5 bases). Germline V gives CDR1 SGHVS, CDR2 FNYEAQ. The CDR3 contains 15 residues. Trimming shortened V by 3 bases and J by 8 bases, and 19 bases separated the two germline ends. CDR3 protein: CASSLGAGVGPEAFF. DNA of the CDR3: TGTGCCAGCAGCTTGGGCGCGGGGGTAGGACCCGAAGCTTTCTTT.

This clone was observed once. This chain uses TRBV6-2 or TRBV6-3 with TRBJ2-7; no firm D call. Germline V gene data show CDR1 as MNHEY and CDR2 as SVGEGT. V gave up 2 bases and J gave up 4 bases, with 18 bases separating them. This CDR3 comprises 16 residues. CDR3 DNA sequence: TGTGCCAGCAGTTACGCGGTTCGCACTCGAAAATACGAGCAGTACTTC. Residues: CASSYAVRTRKYEQYF.

V gene TRBV12-5 combines with J gene TRBJ1-1; maybe TRBD1 (5 bases). In germline, CDR1 is LGHNT, CDR2 FRNRAP. The CDR3 has 13 amino acids. V was trimmed by 5 bases and J by 6 bases, leaving 13 bases between them. The CDR3 coding sequence is TGTGCTAGTGGTCCGGGGGAGGGGCCTGAAGCTTTCTTT. The encoded protein is CASGPGEGPEAFF.

DNA of the CDR3: TGTGCCAGCAGCCAGCCGGGACAGGGGAATTCACCCCTCCACTTT. The encoded protein is CASSQPGQGNSPLHF. The rearrangement links TRBV7-9 to TRBJ1-6; 10 bases align to TRBD1. CDR1 and CDR2 from the germline V gene are SEHNR and FQNEAQ (reference sequence). J gave up 7 bases and V 5 bases, and 5 bases lay outside the gene matches. The CDR3 is 15 residues long. Full variable domain (rest looked up from reference TRBV7-9 and TRBJ1-6): DTGVSQNPRHKITKRGQNVTFRCDPISEHNRLYWYRQTLGQGPEFLTYFQNEAQLEKSRLLSDRFSAERPKGSFSTLEIQRTEQGDSAMYLCASSQPGQGNSPLHFGNGTRLTVT.

The chain joins TRBV6-2 or TRBV6-3 to TRBJ1-5; maybe TRBD1 (6 bases). This CDR3 contains 16 residues. With 6 bases removed from V and 6 bases from J, the gap between germline ends came to 21 bases. From germline, CDR1 is MNHEY and CDR2 SVGEGT. The CDR3, as DNA: TGTGCCAGCAGCCCTCCGACCGGGACAATCAGTCAGCCCCAGCATTTT. This codes for CASSPPTGTISQPQHF.

The rearrangement uses TRBV19 and TRBJ1-2; TRBD1 might be the D (5 bases). The germline V and J ends were trimmed by 0 bases and 4 bases, with 15 bases remaining between them. The CDR3 extends over 16 amino acids. Germline V gene data show CDR1 as LNHDA and CDR2 as SQIVND (reference sequence). The CDR3 DNA reads as TGTGCCAGTAGTATAGATCGGACACCCGGCGGCTATGGCTACACCTTC. Amino acids: CASSIDRTPGGYGYTF.

The rearrangement joins TRBV19 to TRBJ2-1; 7 positions agree with TRBD2. V shed 3 bases, J shed 4 bases, and the junction held 9 bases outside the gene matches. The germline CDR1 and CDR2 sequences are LNHDA and SQIVND (reference sequence). The CDR3 totals 16 residues. The CDR3 DNA reads as TGTGCCAGTAGTATGGTCTCCAGCGGGGTTTACAATGAGCAGTTCTTC. Protein: CASSMVSSGVYNEQFF.

The chain uses TRBV28 and TRBJ2-6; 7 bases agree with TRBD1. Germline trimming cut 5 bases from V and 4 bases from J; bases unmatched to any gene: 11. The CDR3 length is 17 residues. Per germline, CDR1 MDHEN and CDR2 SYDVKM. The CDR3 sequence is CASSPYPDRYGANVLTF. The CDR3 DNA is TGTGCCAGCAGTCCATACCCGGACAGGTACGGGGCCAACGTCCTGACTTTC.

The chain carries TRBV5-1 and TRBJ1-2; 7 positions agree with TRBD1. Germline V gene lookup returns CDR1 SGHRS and CDR2 YFSETQ. The CDR3 has 13 residues. The V and J ends lost 4 bases and 2 bases, in that order; junction bases with no gene match: 2. The CDR3 sequence is CASSRTGNYGYTF. CDR3 coding DNA: TGCGCCAGCAGCCGGACAGGAAACTATGGCTACACCTTC.

The genes are TRBV6-5 and TRBJ1-2; D perhaps matches TRBD1 (6 bases). The germline V and J ends were trimmed by 0 bases and 8 bases, with 13 bases remaining between them. Germline V lookup: CDR1 MNHEY, CDR2 SVGAGI. This CDR3 region has 14 residues. The CDR3 coding sequence is TGTGCCAGCAGTTACTCCCCTTCAAGGGGGGGCTACACCTTC. It encodes CASSYSPSRGGYTF.